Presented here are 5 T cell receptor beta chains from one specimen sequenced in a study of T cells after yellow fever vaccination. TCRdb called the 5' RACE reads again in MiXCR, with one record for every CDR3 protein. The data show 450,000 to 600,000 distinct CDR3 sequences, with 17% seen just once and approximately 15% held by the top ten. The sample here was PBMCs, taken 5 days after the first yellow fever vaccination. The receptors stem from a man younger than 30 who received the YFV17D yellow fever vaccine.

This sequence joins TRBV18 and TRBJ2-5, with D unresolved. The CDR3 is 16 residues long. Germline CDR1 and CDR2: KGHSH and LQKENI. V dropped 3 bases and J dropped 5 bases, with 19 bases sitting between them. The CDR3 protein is CASSPNKLDSAETQYF. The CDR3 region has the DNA TGTGCCAGCTCACCTAACAAGTTGGATTCGGCGGAGACCCAGTACTTC.

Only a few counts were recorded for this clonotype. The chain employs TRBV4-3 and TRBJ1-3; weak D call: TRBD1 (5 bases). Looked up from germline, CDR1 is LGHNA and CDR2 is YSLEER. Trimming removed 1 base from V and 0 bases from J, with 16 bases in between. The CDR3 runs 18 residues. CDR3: CASSQAWDGIRSGNTIYF. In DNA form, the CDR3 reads TGCGCCAGCAGCCAAGCCTGGGACGGGATTCGCTCTGGAAACACCATATATTTT.

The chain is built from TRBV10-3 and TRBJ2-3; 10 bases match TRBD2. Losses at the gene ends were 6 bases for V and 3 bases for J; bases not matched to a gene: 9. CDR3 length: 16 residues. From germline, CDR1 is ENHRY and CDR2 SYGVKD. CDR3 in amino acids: CAIRPFSGGPTDTQYF. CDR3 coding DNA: TGTGCCATCAGACCCTTTAGCGGGGGGCCTACAGATACGCAGTATTTT.

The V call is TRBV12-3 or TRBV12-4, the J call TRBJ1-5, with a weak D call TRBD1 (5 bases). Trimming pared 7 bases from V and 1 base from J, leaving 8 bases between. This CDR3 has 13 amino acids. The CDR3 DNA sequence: TGTGCCAGCACACGGGGGAGCAATCAGCCCCAGCATTTT. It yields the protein CASTRGSNQPQHF.

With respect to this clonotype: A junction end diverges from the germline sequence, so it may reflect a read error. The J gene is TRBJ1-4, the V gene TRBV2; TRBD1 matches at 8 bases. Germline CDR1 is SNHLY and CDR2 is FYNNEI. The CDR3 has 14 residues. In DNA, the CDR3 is TGTGCCAGCAGAGAAGACAGGGGAAGTGAAAAACTGTTTTTT. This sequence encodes CASREDRGSEKLFF.